This T cell receptor (beta chain) was found in a study of blood T cell repertoires in COVID-19. Study at large: The United States, Italy and Spain supplied acute and convalescent COVID-19 samples. Sample material is recorded as cDNA or gDNA derived from T cells, B-cell-depleted T cells, or PBMCs.

This clone was recorded only once. Germline values: CDR1 SEHNR, CDR2 FQNEAQ (reference sequence). The CDR3 is made up of 15 amino acids. V lost 4 bases and J lost 2; bases outside the gene matches: 6. Using immunoSEQ multiplex PCR, the repertoire was profiled, and TCRdb retains in-frame clones only, with some absent. The sample lists roughly 250,000 clones, about 88% occurring once. This chain connects TRBV7-9 to TRBJ1-2; 8 nucleotides align to TRBD1. The clonotype comes from a woman aged 35 to 49 who had recovered from COVID-19. Source material: peripheral blood. CDR3 loop: CASSSLDRENYGYTF. The CDR3 DNA is TGTGCCAGCAGCTCGTTGGACAGGGAGAACTATGGCTACACCTTC.